These 12 T cell receptor beta chains were all obtained from the same sample, sequenced in a study of blood T cell repertoires in COVID-19. Sequencing used immunoSEQ multiplex PCR; TCRdb keeps in-frame clones, though not all of them. The table lists roughly 350,000 clones, about 89% of them singletons. Material for sequencing was peripheral blood. The receptors were sampled from a woman in her 30s with COVID-19, enrolled during active disease.

V and J are TRBV10-1 and TRBJ2-3; TRBD1 matches at 7 bases. This CDR3 contains 14 residues. Germline V gives CDR1 WNHNN, CDR2 SYGVQD (reference sequence). V trimming: 5 bases; J trimming: 6 bases; junction bases outside the gene matches: 8. The CDR3 sequence: CASSSPTGSDTQYF. The DNA for the CDR3 is TGCGCCAGCAGTTCACCGACAGGGTCCGATACGCAGTATTTT.

The chain combines TRBV7-8 with TRBJ1-4, with 7 positions matching TRBD1. Germline trimming cut 5 bases from V and 0 bases from J; bases unmatched to any gene: 6. The CDR3 totals 16 residues. CDR1 is SGHVS, CDR2 FQNEAQ, per germline. The CDR3 reads CASSIGTAATNEKLFF. For the CDR3, the DNA is TGTGCCAGCAGCATCGGGACAGCGGCAACTAATGAAAAACTGTTTTTT.

This chain links TRBV6-6 with TRBJ1-5; possibly TRBD1 for D (6 bases). V was cut by 5 bases and J by 4 bases, with 9 bases left in between. From germline, CDR1 is MNHNY and CDR2 SVGAGI (reference sequence). This CDR3 region has 13 residues. The CDR3 loop reads CASSRGQNQPQHF. In DNA, the CDR3 is TGTGCCAGCAGTCGCGGACAGAATCAGCCCCAGCATTTT.

V gene TRBV7-9 combines with J gene TRBJ2-3; 13 positions agree with TRBD2. From germline, CDR1 is SEHNR and CDR2 FQNEAQ (reference sequence). The CDR3 contains 18 residues. Trimming cost V 1 base and J 2 bases; bases outside gene matches: 6. CDR3 nucleotides: TGTGCCAGCAGCTTAGGGACTAGCGGGAGTTTTGTCACAGATACGCAGTATTTT. Its translation is CASSLGTSGSFVTDTQYF. The full variable domain, completed using reference TRBV7-9 and TRBJ2-3, is DTGVSQNPRHKITKRGQNVTFRCDPISEHNRLYWYRQTLGQGPEFLTYFQNEAQLEKSRLLSDRFSAERPKGSFSTLEIQRTEQGDSAMYLCASSLGTSGSFVTDTQYFGPGTRLTVL.

This clone was recorded once. The chain has TRBV4-1 and TRBJ1-3, with a weak D call TRBD1 (5 bases). Germline values: CDR1 MGHRA, CDR2 YSYEKL. V lost 1 base to trimming and J lost 11 bases, with 12 bases between them. CDR3 length: 13 amino acids. CDR3 DNA sequence: TGCGCCAGCAGCCAAGTGGGGGGAGAGGCCATATATTTT. It encodes CASSQVGGEAIYF.

The V and J genes are TRBV7-6 and TRBJ2-7; 10 nucleotides agree with TRBD1. In germline, CDR1 is SGHVS, CDR2 FNYEAQ. The CDR3 runs 14 residues. The V and J ends lost 6 bases and 4 bases, in that order; junction bases with no gene match: 6. The DNA of the CDR3 is TGTGCCAGCAGTTACCCGGGACAGGGGTACGAGCAGTACTTC. Its protein is CASSYPGQGYEQYF.

This chain links TRBV18 with TRBJ2-3, with no clear D. The V and J ends lost 1 base and 6 bases respectively, with 14 bases between them. CDR1 is KGHSH, CDR2 LQKENI, per germline. The CDR3 contains 15 residues. DNA of the CDR3: TGTGCCAGCTCACCACTCCCGGAAAGAGGCGATACGCAGTATTTT. It encodes CASSPLPERGDTQYF.

V gene TRBV2 combines with J gene TRBJ2-3; 16 nucleotides line up with TRBD2. The CDR3 contains 19 residues. V gave up 7 bases and J gave up 0 bases; unmatched junction bases: 10. Germline assignment: CDR1 SNHLY and CDR2 FYNNEI. The CDR3 is CASTFRGTSGRESTDTQYF. The CDR3 nucleotides read TGTGCCAGCACTTTTAGGGGGACTAGCGGGAGGGAAAGCACAGATACGCAGTATTTT.

V and J are TRBV3-1 (or the pseudogene TRBV3-2) and TRBJ2-5; possibly TRBD1 for D (5 bases). CDR3 length equals 15 residues. V gave up 0 bases and J gave up 3 bases, with 11 bases separating them. Germline V gene sequence: CDR1 LGHDT, CDR2 YNNKEL (reference sequence). Written as DNA, the CDR3 is TGTGCCAGCAGCCAAGATCCAGGGAAAGAAGAGACCCAGTACTTC. This sequence encodes CASSQDPGKEETQYF.

The rearrangement links TRBV9 to TRBJ2-3, with a weak D call TRBD1 (6 bases). CDR1 SGDLS and CDR2 YYNGEE come from the germline V gene. CDR3 length: 14 residues. The V and J ends lost 2 bases and 4 bases respectively, with 11 bases between them. The CDR3 loop is CASSVDRTADTQYF. In DNA form, the CDR3 reads TGTGCCAGCAGCGTCGACAGGACAGCAGATACGCAGTATTTT.

The CDR3 reads CASTVDRGTYEQYF. CDR3 DNA: TGTGCCAGCACGGTAGATCGGGGAACCTACGAGCAGTACTTC. V gene TRBV25-1 combines with J gene TRBJ2-7, with D tentatively TRBD2 (5 bases). V lost 7 bases and J 2 bases, leaving 15 bases between the germline ends. The CDR3 is 14 residues long. Germline CDR1 MGHDK, CDR2 SYGVNS.

The J gene is TRBJ1-1, the V gene TRBV6-4, with a possible D match to TRBD1 (6 bases). The germline CDR1 and CDR2 sequences are MRHNA and SNTAGT. The CDR3 totals 14 residues. Trimming left V 4 bases short and J 3 bases short, with 12 bases between. The CDR3: CASSATGLDTEAFF. DNA for the CDR3: TGTGCCAGCAGTGCAACAGGGTTGGACACTGAAGCTTTCTTT.